This T cell receptor (beta chain) is drawn from a study of graft-versus-host responses after intestinal transplantation (dated by TCRdb to the early 2020s). At the level of the whole study: Recipients received multivisceral, liver-intestinal, or isolated intestinal transplants. Every recipient was given anti-thymocyte globulin induction, followed by roughly 3 years of maintenance tacrolimus and steroids. Bulk TCR-beta CDR3 sequencing was used to track graft-versus-host and host-versus-graft alloreactive T cell clones in the graft, circulation and bone marrow after intestinal transplantation. To identify alloreactive clones, pre-transplant mixed lymphocyte reaction products were sequenced and then compared with unstimulated pre-transplant donor and recipient T cells. The cohort enrolled some 24 intestinal transplant recipients, one of whom was a retransplant, and 3 patients without pretransplant specimens were excluded. Donor T cell macrochimerism was defined as a peak of at least 4% donor T cells among recipient peripheral blood mononuclear cells. Samples from a few later patients were sequenced in-house on an Illumina MiSeq with MiXCR processing rather than by the commercial service. Results the study describes overall, beyond this receptor: Peak levels of circulating GvH clones were associated with declines in HvG clones early after transplant. High GvH to HvG T cell clonal ratios were observed in the allografts of patients with donor T cell macrochimerism. GvH clones were detected in recipient bone marrow, and some of these GvH clones were observed earlier in ileal mucosa or blood, consistent with an intestinal mucosal origin. The relatively low number and heterogeneity of intestinal transplant patients limited the conclusions.

Blood samples were collected up to 4 times in the first month after transplant and then at least monthly when available. Receptors were amplified or captured by the immunoSEQ multiplex PCR assay. For most patients, genomic DNA was subjected to high-throughput TCR-beta CDR3 sequencing by Adaptive Biotechnologies. Per the source publication's procedure: Adaptive's ImmunoSEQ software was the source of the TCR sequencing data for 18 patients, while a few other patients were processed with MiXCR and VDJtools. CDR3 nucleotide sequences shared between donor and recipient were removed because their origin could not be assigned. To be classed as alloreactive, a clone needed at least 2-fold expansion over unstimulated cells and a minimum CFSE-low frequency of 0.002% (template counts) or 0.001% (read counts). Clones were considered mappable if detected in sequenced pre-transplant spleen, lymph node, or MLR CFSE-low populations of the donor or recipient. The cumulative frequency of alloreactive clones was calculated as a percentage of all sequences, weighted by copy number. TCRdb holds this immuneACCESS table with in-frame rearrangements only. Some clones are missing; in checked studies, unresolved V genes explain under half, and the rest has no known cause. Clone size and V and J calls were adopted from that table, with D and trimming inferred from the DNA. Counted in this sample were 35,000 to 45,000 clones; approximately 89% of them appeared once. The top ten constitute about 7% of the sample.

The CDR3 numbers 13 residues from cysteine through phenylalanine. Only CDR3 DNA is held: 39 bases, read in frame from base 1. At the junction V is shortened by 1 base and J by 6 bases, with 11 bases in between. Looking up the germline V gene yields CDR1 SGHRS and CDR2 YFSETQ. This clone was observed once. It lacks a known antigen. Per-base qualities were not stored, and no clone one base away is much larger. This clonotype was sampled from a human patient who received an intestinal transplant, so some T cells may come from the graft donor. Sequenced here: PBMCs, sampled less than 280 days after transplant. The sequence is built from TRBV5-1 and TRBJ2-7, and TRBD1 may be the D gene, going by 6 matching bases. The sequenced DNA: TGCGCCAGCAGCTTGAACGGACAGCTCGAGCAGTACTTC. It is translated as CASSLNGQLEQYF.